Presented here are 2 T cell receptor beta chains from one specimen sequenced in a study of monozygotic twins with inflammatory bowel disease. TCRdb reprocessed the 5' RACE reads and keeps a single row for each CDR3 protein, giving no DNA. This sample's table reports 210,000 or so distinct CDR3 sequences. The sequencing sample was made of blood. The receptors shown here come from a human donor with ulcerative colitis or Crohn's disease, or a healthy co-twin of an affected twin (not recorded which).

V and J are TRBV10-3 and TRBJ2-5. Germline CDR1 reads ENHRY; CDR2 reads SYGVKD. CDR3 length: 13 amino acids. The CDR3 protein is CAIRSALQETQYF.

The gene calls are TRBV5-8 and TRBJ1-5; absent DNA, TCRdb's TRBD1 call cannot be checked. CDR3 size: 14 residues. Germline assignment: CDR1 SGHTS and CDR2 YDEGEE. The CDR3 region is CASSLLQGLEAQHF.